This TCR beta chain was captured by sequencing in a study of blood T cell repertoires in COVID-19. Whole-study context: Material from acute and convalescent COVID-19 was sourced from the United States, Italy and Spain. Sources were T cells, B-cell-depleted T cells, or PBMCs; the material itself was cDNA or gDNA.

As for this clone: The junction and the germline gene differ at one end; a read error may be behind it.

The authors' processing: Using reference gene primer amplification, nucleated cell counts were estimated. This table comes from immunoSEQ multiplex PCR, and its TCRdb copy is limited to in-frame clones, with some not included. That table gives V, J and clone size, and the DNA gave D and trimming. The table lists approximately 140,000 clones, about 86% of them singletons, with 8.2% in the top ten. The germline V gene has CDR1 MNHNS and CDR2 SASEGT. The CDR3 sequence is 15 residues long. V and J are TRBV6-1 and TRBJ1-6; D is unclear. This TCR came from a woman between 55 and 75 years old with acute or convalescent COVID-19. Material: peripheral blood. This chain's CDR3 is CASSELGGYSSPLHF. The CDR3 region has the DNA TGTGCCAGCAGTGAATTAGGAGGATATAGTTCACCCCTCCACTTT.